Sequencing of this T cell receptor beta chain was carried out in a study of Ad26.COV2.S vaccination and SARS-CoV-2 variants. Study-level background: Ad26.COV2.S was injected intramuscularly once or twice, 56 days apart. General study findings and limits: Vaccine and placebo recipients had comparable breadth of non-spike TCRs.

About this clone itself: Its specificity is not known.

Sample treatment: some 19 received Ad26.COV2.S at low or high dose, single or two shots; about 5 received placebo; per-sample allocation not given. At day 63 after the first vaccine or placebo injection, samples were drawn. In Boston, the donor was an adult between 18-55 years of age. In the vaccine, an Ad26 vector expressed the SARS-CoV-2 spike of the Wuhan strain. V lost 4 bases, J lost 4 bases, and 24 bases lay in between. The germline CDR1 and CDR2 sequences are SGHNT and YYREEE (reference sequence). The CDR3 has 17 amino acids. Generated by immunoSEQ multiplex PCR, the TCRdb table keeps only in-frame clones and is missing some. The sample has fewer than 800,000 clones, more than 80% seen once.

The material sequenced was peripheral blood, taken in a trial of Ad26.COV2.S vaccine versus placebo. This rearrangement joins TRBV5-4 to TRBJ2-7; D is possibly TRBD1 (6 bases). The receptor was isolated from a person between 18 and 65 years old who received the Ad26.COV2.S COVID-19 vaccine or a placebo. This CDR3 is CASSRGGGTLSMYEQYF. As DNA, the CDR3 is TGTGCCAGCAGCCGCGGTGGGGGCACCCTTTCAATGTACGAGCAGTACTTC. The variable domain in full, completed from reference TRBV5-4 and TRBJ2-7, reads ETGVTQSPTHLIKTRGQQVTLRCSSQSGHNTVSWYQQALGQGPQFIFQYYREEENGRGNFPPRFSGLQFPNYSSELNVNALELDDSALYLCASSRGGGTLSMYEQYFGPGTRLTVT.